What follows are 8 T cell receptor beta chains derived from one specimen sequenced in a study of identical twins. TCRdb used MiXCR to reprocess the 5' RACE reads, holding one entry per CDR3 protein. The table lists roughly 260,000 distinct CDR3 sequences, about 14% of them singletons. Sequencing used memory (CD45RO+) T cells sorted from blood. The receptors here all came from a woman in her late teens or twenties in good health.

This chain uses TRBV5-4 with TRBJ1-2; 8 nucleotides align to TRBD1. Germline lookup yields CDR1 SGHNT and CDR2 YYREEE (reference sequence). V gave up 0 bases and J gave up 8 bases; unmatched junction bases: 3. The CDR3 spans 13 residues. CDR3 nucleotides: TGTGCCAGCAGCTTGGAACAGGGGGAAGGCTACACCTTC. It encodes CASSLEQGEGYTF.

This clonotype was found a few times. The genes are TRBV28 and TRBJ2-3; D unclear. The CDR3 consists of 13 residues. Trimming pared 8 bases from V and 2 bases from J, leaving 11 bases between. CDR1 MDHEN and CDR2 SYDVKM come from the germline V gene. The CDR3 loop is CASRPGVTDTQYF. The CDR3 DNA sequence: TGTGCCAGCCGCCCCGGAGTCACAGATACGCAGTATTTT.

This clonotype was recorded a few times. The V gene is TRBV12-3 or TRBV12-4, the J gene TRBJ1-3, with D perhaps matching TRBD1 (5 bases). The CDR3 has 15 residues. The germline V and J ends were trimmed by 7 bases and 2 bases, with 15 bases remaining between them. CDR3 in amino acids: CASIEQVLAGNTIYF. The CDR3 DNA is TGTGCCAGCATTGAACAGGTCCTCGCTGGAAACACCATATATTTT.

There are a few counts of this clonotype. The chain recombines TRBV29-1 with TRBJ2-7; D remains unclear. The germline CDR1 and CDR2 sequences are SQVTM and ANQGSEA. With 6 bases removed from V and 5 bases from J, the gap between germline ends came to 20 bases. The CDR3 has 14 residues. The CDR3 nucleotides are TGCAGCGTGGCCCGAGTAGGGTCAAGGGACGAGCAGTACTTC. Protein: CSVARVGSRDEQYF.

This clonotype was picked up one time. Lacking the conserved final phenylalanine or tryptophan, this CDR3 likely reflects a read error. The chain couples TRBV7-9 to TRBJ2-1, with 13 bases matching TRBD2. CDR3 length: 16 residues. The junction had 2 bases not matched to a gene; V was cut back by 1 base and J by 5 bases. Per germline, CDR1 SEHNR and CDR2 FQNEAQ (reference sequence). The CDR3 sequence is CASSLVGTSGNNEQFS. CDR3 DNA: TGTGCCAGCAGCTTAGTTGGGACTAGCGGGAACAATGAGCAGTTCTCC.

This clonotype was counted a few times. The chain uses TRBV9 and TRBJ2-7; 9 bases agree with TRBD1. The length of the CDR3 is 15 residues. The germline V gene encodes CDR1 SGDLS and CDR2 YYNGEE. The J segment lost 3 bases and the V segment lost 2 bases, leaving 6 bases of the junction unmatched. The CDR3 protein is CASSVYPTGGYEQYF. The CDR3 nucleotides are TGTGCCAGCAGCGTCTACCCGACAGGGGGCTACGAGCAGTACTTC.

The chain joins TRBV7-2 to TRBJ2-1; D is possibly TRBD1 or TRBD2 (6 bases each). Trimming pared 0 bases from V and 1 base from J, leaving 10 bases between. Germline V gene lookup returns CDR1 SGHTA and CDR2 FQGNSA. The CDR3 loop spans 16 amino acids. CDR3 DNA sequence: TGTGCCAGCAGCTTAGCCCGAGGGGGGTCCTACAATGAGCAGTTCTTC. Its translation: CASSLARGGSYNEQFF.

A few counts support this clonotype. The chain carries TRBV7-9 and TRBJ1-1; TRBD1 matches at 8 bases. This CDR3 contains 15 residues. Unmatched junction bases numbered 8, after V lost 5 bases and J lost 3 bases. In germline, CDR1 is SEHNR, CDR2 FQNEAQ (reference sequence). CDR3 sequence (DNA): TGTGCCAGCAGCGCCCGACAGGGGCCTTACACTGAAGCTTTCTTT. Residues: CASSARQGPYTEAFF.